The clone carrying this T cell receptor beta chain was counted only a few times. Its antigen is as yet unknown. These data are taken from a study of T cells in localized non-small cell lung cancer. Study results and caveats: A median of approximately 60 of the top 100 tumor clones appeared in adjacent lung, which was paired and uninvolved.

The table came from immunoSEQ multiplex PCR; TCRdb's copy has only in-frame clones and leaves some out. This table has roughly 740 clones, around a fifth appearing once. The CDR3 covers 12 residues. Trimming pared 3 bases from V and 10 bases from J, leaving 13 bases between. CDR1 GTSNPN and CDR2 SVGIG come from the germline V gene (reference sequence). The sequenced sample was normal lung tissue next to the tumor, obtained before any cancer treatment. This TCR was sampled from a female donor of 60 years or more with stage I lung adenocarcinoma. The chain combines TRBV30 with TRBJ2-1; no definite D call. CDR3 region: CAWRGSRWEQFF. The CDR3 bases are TGTGCCTGGAGAGGATCTAGGTGGGAGCAGTTCTTC.